These 24 T cell receptor beta chains originate from one sample sequenced in a study of identical twins. TCRdb fed the 5' RACE reads into MiXCR, producing one record per CDR3 protein. The table shows about 570,000 distinct CDR3 sequences, with 9% to 10% occurring only once. These data were likewise used in another study, on yellow fever vaccine responses in identical twins.

The sequenced sample was PBMCs. These receptors came from a woman aged 18-30 years in good health.

V is TRBV12-3 or TRBV12-4 and J is TRBJ2-3; 12 bases line up with TRBD2. J gave up 6 bases and V 5 bases, and 6 bases lay outside the gene matches. CDR3 length equals 15 residues. The CDR3 DNA follows: TGTGCCAGCAGTCCCCTAGCGGGGGGGAAGGATACGCAGTATTTT. Its protein is CASSPLAGGKDTQYF.

This clonotype was counted a few times. The genes are TRBV25-1 and TRBJ2-2; maybe TRBD1 (8 bases). The CDR3 spans 15 residues. The ends were cut back, 4 bases at V and 7 bases at J, with 16 bases in the middle. Germline CDR1 reads MGHDK; CDR2 reads SYGVNS. The CDR3 DNA reads as TGTGCCAGCAGTGCAACAACAGGGGGGGGCGGGGAGCTGTTTTTT. The encoded protein is CASSATTGGGGELFF.

This clonotype was seen many times. This could be a read error, since a much larger clone is one nucleotide away. The rearrangement joins TRBV12-3 or TRBV12-4 to TRBJ2-3; D is unresolved. The CDR3 is made up of 13 amino acids. V lost 4 bases, J lost 0 bases, and 5 bases lay in between. The DNA of the CDR3 is TGTGCCAGCAGTTCAGTCAGCACAGATACGCAGTATTTT. Protein sequence: CASSSVSTDTQYF.

There are many counts of this clonotype. This chain uses TRBV6-5 with TRBJ2-7; 11 nucleotides line up with TRBD1. Looked up from germline, CDR1 is MNHEY and CDR2 is SVGAGI. The CDR3 has 16 residues. V trimming: 2 bases; J trimming: 2 bases; junction bases outside the gene matches: 5. The CDR3 DNA reads as TGTGCCAGCAGTTACCTCGGGACAGGGGGTACCTACGAGCAGTACTTC. Encoded protein: CASSYLGTGGTYEQYF.

This clonotype was counted between two and nine times. The V call is TRBV7-8, the J call TRBJ2-5; tentative D call: TRBD2 (6 bases). V lost 0 bases and J lost 5, with 7 bases in between. Germline V gives CDR1 SGHVS, CDR2 FQNEAQ. The CDR3 contains 13 residues. DNA of the CDR3: TGTGCCAGCAGCTTAGCCCTAGCGGAGACCCAGTACTTC. Its protein product is CASSLALAETQYF.

This clonotype has just a few counts. This chain connects TRBV15 to TRBJ2-5, with 7 bases lining up with TRBD1. CDR3 length: 12 residues. The V segment lost 5 bases and the J segment 5 bases; nucleotides outside the gene matches: 2. Per germline, CDR1 LNHNV and CDR2 YYDKDF (reference sequence). The CDR3 here is CATSQGVETQYF. The CDR3 nucleotides are TGTGCCACCAGCCAGGGGGTCGAGACCCAGTACTTC.

In its sample, this clonotype was seen many times. This chain connects TRBV4-2 to TRBJ1-1; no clear D. The CDR3 contains 16 residues. The V end lost 1 base, the J end lost 0 bases, and 12 bases lay between the germline ends. Per germline, CDR1 LGHNA and CDR2 YNFKEQ. CDR3: CASSQGSRALNTEAFF. For the CDR3, the DNA is TGTGCCAGCAGCCAAGGTTCCCGGGCACTGAACACTGAAGCTTTCTTT.

This clonotype was recorded a few times. The chain employs TRBV20-1 and TRBJ2-2, with D unresolved. V gave up 6 bases and J gave up 5 bases, with 10 bases separating them. The germline V gene has CDR1 DFQATT and CDR2 SNEGSKA (reference sequence). CDR3 length: 12 residues. The CDR3 region has the DNA TGCAGTGCCCAAACTCTAACCGGGGAGCTGTTTTTT. This gives the protein CSAQTLTGELFF.

This clonotype appeared a single time. This chain connects TRBV14 to TRBJ2-7; unclear D gene. From germline, CDR1 is SGHDN and CDR2 FVKESK. This CDR3 spans 12 amino acids. Trimming removed 8 bases from V and 4 bases from J, with 12 bases in between. The DNA for the CDR3 is TGTGCCAGCGCACAGACAAAATACGAGCAGTACTTC. Its translation is CASAQTKYEQYF.

The V call is TRBV19, the J call TRBJ2-1; TRBD2 might be the D (6 bases). This CDR3 comprises 18 residues. Per the germline V gene, CDR1 is LNHDA and CDR2 is SQIVND (reference sequence). The V gene lost 5 bases and the J gene lost 0 bases, with 20 bases spanning the gap. The CDR3 DNA sequence: TGTGCCAGTAGTCCTGGAGGGAGAGCCCTGAGCTCCTACAATGAGCAGTTCTTC. Amino acid sequence: CASSPGGRALSSYNEQFF.

This clonotype was observed a handful of times. The chain couples TRBV14 to TRBJ2-1; 7 nucleotides line up with TRBD1. The CDR3 spans 14 residues. Germline CDR1 SGHDN, CDR2 FVKESK. V lost 4 bases and J lost 9; bases outside the gene matches: 9. CDR3 sequence: CASSPNYRGSEQFF. The CDR3 coding sequence is TGTGCCAGCAGCCCGAACTACAGGGGCAGTGAGCAGTTCTTC.

This CDR3 reads CASNKYGTDTQYF. The CDR3 DNA is TGTGCCAGCAATAAATACGGCACAGATACGCAGTATTTT. This rearrangement joins TRBV27 to TRBJ2-3; D unresolved. The CDR3 covers 13 residues. Deletions cut 7 bases from V and 1 base from J, with 9 bases between. Germline V gene sequence: CDR1 MNHEY, CDR2 SMNVEV (reference sequence).

The V gene is TRBV3-1, the J gene TRBJ2-7, with 9 positions matching TRBD2. CDR3 size: 16 residues. Germline assignment: CDR1 LGHDT and CDR2 YNNKEL (reference sequence). V lost 0 bases and J lost 0; bases outside the gene matches: 3. As DNA, the CDR3 is TGTGCCAGCAGCCAAGATGCGACTAGCGGCTCCTACGAGCAGTACTTC. This translates into CASSQDATSGSYEQYF.

This clonotype was seen more than once but under ten times. V is TRBV21-1 and J is TRBJ2-7. TRBV21-1 has pseudogene status. This CDR3 has 15 residues. This chain's CDR3 is CASSKGTGGAHEQYF. The DNA for the CDR3 is TGTGCCAGCAGCAAAGGAACGGGAGGGGCCCACGAGCAGTACTTC.

Written as DNA, the CDR3 is TGTGCCAGCAGTCCCCTCCGGACATGGAACATATACGAGCAGTACTTC. This codes for CASSPLRTWNIYEQYF. The V gene is TRBV12-3 or TRBV12-4, the J gene TRBJ2-7; D is perhaps TRBD1 (5 bases). The CDR3 contains 16 residues. V shed 5 bases and J shed 4 bases, with 21 bases lying between them.

This clonotype was detected many times. The chain is built from TRBV6-1 and TRBJ2-1, with 8 positions matching TRBD2. V trimming: 5 bases; J trimming: 5 bases; junction bases outside the gene matches: 11. Germline lookup yields CDR1 MNHNS and CDR2 SASEGT. This CDR3 spans 16 amino acids. The CDR3 is CASSLVASGFHNEQFF. CDR3 sequence (DNA): TGTGCCAGCAGTCTAGTGGCTAGCGGGTTTCACAATGAGCAGTTCTTC.

This clonotype came up many times. The rearrangement joins TRBV6-2 or TRBV6-3 to TRBJ2-7; 13 bases align to TRBD2. Germline-derived CDR1 and CDR2 are MNHEY and SVGEGT. CDR3 size: 20 residues. J lost 5 bases, V lost 7 bases, and 23 bases had no gene match. Here the CDR3 DNA reads TGTGCCAGCACCCCAATGCCGGCGTCGTATACTAGCGGGAGGGTCCACGAGCAGTACTTC. This translates into CASTPMPASYTSGRVHEQYF.

V gene TRBV6-1 combines with J gene TRBJ1-5; 8 positions agree with TRBD1. The length of the CDR3 is 17 residues. Germline CDR1 is MNHNS and CDR2 is SASEGT. The V gene end was trimmed by 3 bases and the J gene end by 1 base; junction bases not matched to a gene: 8. This chain's CDR3 is CASSEPPGGRSNQPQHF. CDR3 DNA: TGTGCCAGCAGTGAGCCCCCAGGGGGCCGGAGCAATCAGCCCCAGCATTTT.

This clonotype was counted only a few times. The rearrangement uses TRBV10-3 and TRBJ2-2, with D possibly being TRBD2 (5 bases). This CDR3 has 17 residues. Trimming pared 0 bases from V and 0 bases from J, leaving 11 bases between. Germline V gene sequence: CDR1 ENHRY, CDR2 SYGVKD. CDR3 nucleotide sequence: TGTGCCATCAGTGAGTCGAACGGGGTTCCGAACACCGGGGAGCTGTTTTTT. Amino acid sequence: CAISESNGVPNTGELFF.

This clonotype was seen a few times. This rearrangement joins TRBV20-1 to TRBJ2-7; 9 bases map to TRBD1. CDR1 and CDR2 from the germline V gene are DFQATT and SNEGSKA (reference sequence). The CDR3 totals 13 residues. Losses at the gene ends were 5 bases for V and 2 bases for J; bases not matched to a gene: 4. CDR3 sequence: CSAVDRGAYEQYF. The CDR3 DNA follows: TGCAGTGCTGTGGACAGGGGAGCCTACGAGCAGTACTTC.

This clonotype was counted at least ten times. The J gene is TRBJ1-1, the V gene TRBV5-5; no clear D. The CDR3 contains 11 residues. CDR1 is SGHKS and CDR2 is YYEKEE in the germline V gene (reference sequence). The V end was cut by 6 bases, the J end by 6 bases, with 9 bases between. The CDR3 bases are TGTGCCAGCATGAGACAAGCTGAAGCTTTCTTT. Encoded protein: CASMRQAEAFF.

This clonotype has more than one count but fewer than ten. V and J are TRBV19 and TRBJ2-7; TRBD1 aligns across 7 bases. This CDR3 comprises 14 residues. The V and J ends lost 4 bases and 3 bases, in that order; junction bases with no gene match: 6. CDR1 is LNHDA and CDR2 is SQIVND in the germline V gene (reference sequence). CDR3 bases: TGTGCCAGTAGTAACAGGGGTCTGAACTACGAGCAGTACTTC. It codes for CASSNRGLNYEQYF.

There are many counts of this clonotype. The chain employs TRBV29-1 and TRBJ1-1; D is uncertain. With 4 bases removed from V and 7 bases from J, the gap between germline ends came to 13 bases. CDR3 size: 12 residues. Germline V lookup: CDR1 SQVTM, CDR2 ANQGSEA. This CDR3 is CSVGGRAVEAFF. CDR3 coding DNA: TGCAGCGTTGGAGGGCGAGCCGTTGAAGCTTTCTTT.

There are a few counts of this clonotype. V is TRBV6-4 and J is TRBJ2-1; TRBD1 aligns across 9 bases. The CDR3 is made up of 12 amino acids. The germline V gene encodes CDR1 MRHNA and CDR2 SNTAGT. Trimming at V came to 11 bases and at J to 9 bases, leaving 8 bases not matched to a gene. The DNA for the CDR3 is TGTGCCGACGGACAGGGGCACGGTGAGCAGTTCTTC. The encoded protein is CADGQGHGEQFF.